The 18 T cell receptor beta chains given below trace back to one sample, sequenced in a study of cytomegalovirus exposure and HLA in healthy donors (dated by TCRdb to the late 2010s). Library preparation employed the immunoSEQ multiplex PCR assay. For the multiplex PCR, a mixture combining 60 forward primers for TCR Vbeta segments and 13 reverse primers for TCR Jbeta segments was used. TCRdb mirrors the immuneACCESS table, restricted to in-frame sequences. Some clones are absent from its copies; in checked studies, under half trace to an unresolved V gene, and the reason for the others is unknown. In all, the sample holds approximately 120,000 clones, and 78% of those were seen once. In total, the top ten clones hold approximately 11% of the sample. Sequencing was done on a sample of PBMCs. The receptors were gathered from a man younger than 45 in good health and CMV-seropositive.

Turning to this clone: A junction end diverges from the germline sequence, so it may reflect a read error. The V and J genes are TRBV5-4 and TRBJ2-1, with TRBD1 matching 7 bases. The germline V gene encodes CDR1 SGHNT and CDR2 YYREEE (reference sequence). This CDR3 spans 13 amino acids. Here the CDR3 reads CASSLGTGTEEFF. CDR3 coding DNA: TGTGCCAGCAGCTTGGGGACAGGAACTGAGGAGTTCTTC. The full variable domain, its missing parts supplied by reference TRBV5-4 and TRBJ2-1, is ETGVTQSPTHLIKTRGQQVTLRCSSQSGHNTVSWYQQALGQGPQFIFQYYREEENGRGNFPPRFSGLQFPNYSSELNVNALELDDSALYLCASSLGTGTEEFFGPGTRLTVL.

This clone appeared a few times. The chain links TRBV5-4 to TRBJ1-2, with TRBD1 as a possible D gene (6 bases). The CDR3 covers 14 residues. Between the trimmed V and J ends, which lost 2 bases and 4 bases, there was a span of 12 bases. Germline V gives CDR1 SGHNT, CDR2 YYREEE (reference sequence). CDR3 sequence (DNA): TGTGCCAGCAGCTTTTTCGACAGGAGCTATGGCTACACCTTC. The encoded protein is CASSFFDRSYGYTF.

This clone was seen a single time. The chain has TRBV30 and TRBJ2-7; TRBD2 agrees at 8 bases. Trimming at V came to 1 base and at J to 0 bases, leaving 8 bases not matched to a gene. This CDR3 is built from 16 residues. The germline CDR1 and CDR2 sequences are GTSNPN and SVGIG (reference sequence). The CDR3 bases are TGTGCCTGGAGTGGGGGCGGGAGGACCCTCTCCTACGAGCAGTACTTC. Residues: CAWSGGGRTLSYEQYF. Looking up the rest from reference TRBV30 and TRBJ2-7 gives the full variable domain: SQTIHQWPATLVQPVGSPLSLECTVEGTSNPNLYWYRQAAGRGLQLLFYSVGIGQISSEVPQNLSASRPQDRQFILSSKKLLLSDSGFYLCAWSGGGRTLSYEQYFGPGTRLTVT.

This clone has just a few counts. The chain couples TRBV6-6 to TRBJ2-5; 7 positions agree with TRBD2. The germline CDR1 and CDR2 sequences are MNHNY and SVGAGI (reference sequence). This CDR3 contains 15 residues. V dropped 2 bases and J dropped 3; count of bases not matched to a gene: 6. The CDR3 nucleotides are TGTGCCAGCAGTTACCCAGGTGGGGGGGAAGAGACCCAGTACTTC. Amino acid sequence: CASSYPGGGEETQYF.

Turning to this clone: Relative to the germline gene, one junction end is altered; a read error may explain this. The chain has TRBV7-7 and TRBJ2-1, with D perhaps matching TRBD2 (5 bases). Germline V gene data show CDR1 as SSHAT and CDR2 as FNYEAQ (reference sequence). This CDR3 spans 16 amino acids. The CDR3 spells CASSLAPGSSYNEQFF. CDR3 nucleotides: TGTGCTAGCAGCTTAGCGCCGGGGAGCTCCTACAATGAGCAGTTCTTC.

The V and J genes are TRBV9 and TRBJ2-2, with 9 bases fitting TRBD1. The CDR3 length is 17 residues. Per the germline V gene, CDR1 is SGDLS and CDR2 is YYNGEE. J gave up 6 bases and V 3 bases, and 12 bases lay outside the gene matches. The CDR3 region has the DNA TGTGCCAGCAGCGCCACAGGGGGCGAGGTCGGGGCCGGGGAGCTGTTTTTT. This encodes CASSATGGEVGAGELFF.

The J gene is TRBJ1-1, the V gene TRBV29-1; maybe TRBD1 (6 bases). Trimming removed 4 bases from V and 6 bases from J, with 15 bases in between. The germline gives CDR1 SQVTM, CDR2 ANQGSEA. The CDR3 is made up of 13 amino acids. This CDR3 reads CSVGKGVGAEAFF. As DNA, the CDR3 is TGCAGCGTTGGGAAGGGGGTTGGGGCTGAAGCTTTCTTT.

This sequence joins TRBV5-1 and TRBJ2-2; TRBD2 matches at 7 bases. This CDR3 has 15 residues. V was clipped by 4 bases and J by 6 bases; unmatched bases: 9. The germline CDR1 and CDR2 sequences are SGHRS and YFSETQ. The CDR3 region is CASSPRGGAAGELFF. In nucleotides, the CDR3 is TGCGCCAGCAGCCCTAGGGGAGGGGCGGCCGGGGAGCTGTTTTTT.

The chain recombines TRBV9 with TRBJ2-5, with 10 bases fitting TRBD1. V gave up 0 bases and J gave up 5 bases; unmatched junction bases: 7. The CDR3 has 16 residues. Germline assignment: CDR1 SGDLS and CDR2 YYNGEE. The CDR3 is CASSVGDRGGGETQYF. In DNA form, the CDR3 reads TGTGCCAGCAGCGTAGGGGACAGGGGAGGAGGGGAGACCCAGTACTTC.

The V call is TRBV9, the J call TRBJ2-2, with 10 bases matching TRBD2. J gave up 2 bases and V 6 bases, and 4 bases lay outside the gene matches. The length of the CDR3 is 15 residues. CDR1 SGDLS and CDR2 YYNGEE come from the germline V gene. DNA for the CDR3: TGTGCCAGCACGAAGCGGGAGGGAAACACCGGGGAGCTGTTTTTT. Its translation: CASTKREGNTGELFF.

In its sample, this clone was seen a few times. CDR3 nucleotide sequence: TGTGCCAGCACCCGTGGGGGGTCGAACTATGGCTACACCTTC. It specifies CASTRGGSNYGYTF. This sequence joins TRBV27 and TRBJ1-2; D is perhaps TRBD1 (5 bases). Germline V lookup: CDR1 MNHEY, CDR2 SMNVEV (reference sequence). Trimming took off 7 bases at V and 2 bases at J, with 14 bases between the two ends. This CDR3 has 14 amino acids.

The gene calls are TRBV6-5 and TRBJ2-3; D not resolved. Trimming took 2 bases from V and 1 from J, leaving 7 bases between them. CDR3 length: 14 residues. Germline loops: CDR1 MNHEY, CDR2 SVGAGI. CDR3 loop: CASSYTLGTDTQYF. CDR3 bases: TGTGCCAGCAGTTACACTCTTGGCACAGATACGCAGTATTTT.

The chain uses TRBV13 and TRBJ1-3, with TRBD1 identical over 10 bases. This CDR3 contains 19 residues. The ends lost 4 bases at V and 0 bases at J; junction bases unmatched: 12. The germline gives CDR1 PRHDT, CDR2 FYEKMQ (reference sequence). DNA for the CDR3: TGTGCCAGCAGCTCGAGGGGGTGGACAGGGGGGCTCTCTGGAAACACCATATATTTT. It encodes CASSSRGWTGGLSGNTIYF. The full variable domain, completed using reference TRBV13 and TRBJ1-3, is AAGVIQSPRHLIKEKRETATLKCYPIPRHDTVYWYQQGPGQDPQFLISFYEKMQSDKGSIPDRFSAQQFSDYHSELNMSSLELGDSALYFCASSSRGWTGGLSGNTIYFGEGSWLTVV.

The chain has TRBV27 and TRBJ1-1; 7 nucleotides align to TRBD1. Germline V gives CDR1 MNHEY, CDR2 SMNVEV (reference sequence). Germline trimming cut 4 bases from V and 5 bases from J; bases unmatched to any gene: 10. There are 15 residues in the CDR3. CDR3 coding DNA: TGTGCCAGCAGTTCCCTCCGACAGGGAGTAACTGAAGCTTTCTTT. This encodes CASSSLRQGVTEAFF.

This clone has just one count. The V gene is TRBV30, the J gene TRBJ1-2; 7 nucleotides agree with TRBD1. CDR1 GTSNPN and CDR2 SVGIG come from the germline V gene (reference sequence). J gave up 5 bases and V 7 bases, and 1 base lay outside the gene matches. The CDR3 has 10 amino acids. CDR3 protein: CALTGYGYTF. CDR3 sequence (DNA): TGTGCCTTGACAGGGTATGGCTACACCTTC.

This clone is a singleton in its sample. The CDR3 reads CASSGTGSNTEAFF. The CDR3 region has the DNA TGTGCCAGCAGCGGGACAGGGTCTAACACTGAAGCTTTCTTT. V and J are TRBV5-5 and TRBJ1-1, with 9 nucleotides matching TRBD1. The CDR3 covers 14 residues. The junction had 3 bases not matched to a gene; V was cut back by 4 bases and J by 2 bases. Looked up from germline, CDR1 is SGHKS and CDR2 is YYEKEE (reference sequence).

The chain has TRBV27 and TRBJ1-2; 8 bases match TRBD1. There are 15 residues in the CDR3. V trimming: 2 bases; J trimming: 4 bases; junction bases outside the gene matches: 6. The germline gives CDR1 MNHEY, CDR2 SMNVEV (reference sequence). In DNA, the CDR3 is TGTGCCAGCAGTTTAGGGACAGGACCACTCTATGGCTACACCTTC. Protein: CASSLGTGPLYGYTF.

This chain links TRBV4-3 with TRBJ1-5; perhaps TRBD1 as D (5 bases). Looked up from germline, CDR1 is LGHNA and CDR2 is YSLEER. Trimming cost V 1 base and J 5 bases, with 9 bases left between them. This CDR3 is built from 14 residues. The CDR3 nucleotides are TGCGCCAGCAGCCAAGTGGGGGGGGATCAGCCCCAGCATTTT. It translates to CASSQVGGDQPQHF.